Listed here are 20 T cell receptor beta chains from one sample, sequenced in a study of neurological immune-mediated disorders. Each CDR3 protein is one row after TCRdb ran MiXCR on the 5' RACE reads. The top ten hold more than 1.5% of the sample, which has 84,000 or so distinct CDR3 sequences, around 10% seen once. The material sequenced was PBMCs. These receptors all stem from a man aged 40-55 years in good health.

This clonotype was counted ten times or more. This chain uses TRBV5-1 with TRBJ2-1; TRBD2 aligns across 12 bases. The CDR3 loop spans 16 amino acids. From germline, CDR1 is SGHRS and CDR2 YFSETQ. J lost 8 bases, V lost 4 bases, and 10 bases had no gene match. The CDR3 bases are TGCGCCAGCAGCCCCGGACTAGCGGGGTTTAAGGATGAGCAGTTCTTC. Its protein product is CASSPGLAGFKDEQFF.

This clonotype has ten or more counts. The chain is built from TRBV15 and TRBJ2-1; 9 nucleotides line up with TRBD1. After removal of 0 bases from V and 5 bases from J, the junction contained 5 bases not matched to a gene. This CDR3 has 16 residues. The V gene's germline CDR1 is LNHNV and CDR2 YYDKDF (reference sequence). CDR3 in amino acids: CATSREGQGSHNEQFF. CDR3 DNA: TGTGCCACCAGCAGAGAAGGACAGGGGTCCCACAATGAGCAGTTCTTC.

This clonotype came up many times. The chain is built from TRBV18 and TRBJ2-1, with a tentative D call TRBD2 (6 bases). From germline, CDR1 is KGHSH and CDR2 LQKENI. The CDR3 is 13 amino acids. V was cut by 3 bases and J by 9 bases, with 12 bases left in between. The CDR3 nucleotides read TGTGCCAGCTCACCCCGGGACTCCGGTGAGCAGTTCTTC. As protein: CASSPRDSGEQFF.

This clonotype was counted many times. Compared with germline, one end of the junction differs, possibly owing to a read error. The chain employs TRBV20-1 and TRBJ2-5; no clear D. Germline CDR1 DFQATT, CDR2 SNEGSKA (reference sequence). The length of the CDR3 is 11 residues. The CDR3 is CSARVGETQYF. Here the CDR3 DNA reads TGCAGTGCGAGAGTTGGAGAGACCCAGTACTTC.

This clonotype has a handful of counts. Just one base apart from a much larger clone, this may be a read error. The chain couples TRBV29-1 to TRBJ2-5; D is perhaps TRBD1 (5 bases). With 6 bases removed from V and 5 bases from J, the gap between germline ends came to 13 bases. The CDR3 covers 12 residues. Per germline, CDR1 SQVTM and CDR2 ANQGSEA. CDR3: CSVRQSKETQYF. The CDR3 DNA reads as TGCAGCGTCAGACAGTCGAAGGAGACCCAGTACTTC.

This clonotype was counted at least ten times. The chain has TRBV7-2 and TRBJ1-1; D remains ambiguous. Trimming removed 7 bases at V and 0 bases at J, with 12 bases between. From germline, CDR1 is SGHTA and CDR2 FQGNSA. The CDR3 has 14 amino acids. The CDR3 coding sequence is TGTGCCAGCACTATCCCCTTTATGAACACTGAAGCTTTCTTT. This gives the protein CASTIPFMNTEAFF.

The CDR3 DNA reads as TGCGCCAGCAGCTTGGGACAAGGGGAGTTGAACACCGGGGAGCTGTTTTTT. As protein: CASSLGQGELNTGELFF. V usage is TRBV5-1 and J usage is TRBJ2-2; D possibly uses TRBD1 or TRBD2 (5 bases each). Germline V lookup: CDR1 SGHRS, CDR2 YFSETQ. Between the trimmed V and J ends, which lost 0 bases and 1 base, there was a span of 13 bases. This CDR3 is 17 amino acids long.

This clonotype was seen repeatedly, ten times or more. The V gene is TRBV7-9, the J gene TRBJ1-1, with unresolved D. V shed 2 bases and J shed 5 bases, with 18 bases lying between them. This CDR3 is 16 amino acids long. The germline V gene has CDR1 SEHNR and CDR2 FQNEAQ (reference sequence). The CDR3 DNA is TGTGCCAGCAGCTTACTCGAGGCGGGGAAGGGAACTGAAGCTTTCTTT. Its translation: CASSLLEAGKGTEAFF.

J is TRBJ2-7 and V is TRBV3-1; D gene uncertain. CDR1 is LGHDT, CDR2 YNNKEL, per germline (reference sequence). V was cut by 4 bases and J by 2 bases, with 15 bases left in between. The CDR3 length is 15 residues. As DNA, the CDR3 is TGTGCCAGCAGCCTCATCTCCGGGCGACCCTACGAGCAGTACTTC. Residues: CASSLISGRPYEQYF.

This clonotype was picked up many times. The chain joins TRBV5-1 to TRBJ2-1, with TRBD1 identical over 8 bases. The trim removed 2 bases at V and 0 bases at J, leaving 7 bases unmatched. The CDR3 spans 17 residues. Germline values: CDR1 SGHRS, CDR2 YFSETQ. CDR3 residues: CASSLAQGASSYNEQFF. The CDR3 bases are TGCGCCAGCAGCTTAGCCCAGGGGGCGAGCTCCTACAATGAGCAGTTCTTC.

In its sample, this clonotype was seen many times. CDR3 protein: CASSPPRGPEEKLFF. The CDR3 nucleotides read TGTGCCAGCAGTCCGCCCAGGGGGCCGGAGGAAAAACTGTTTTTT. The rearrangement uses TRBV12-3 or TRBV12-4 and TRBJ1-4, with 8 bases lining up with TRBD1. CDR3 length: 15 residues. The junction had 10 bases not matched to a gene; V was cut back by 5 bases and J by 8 bases.

This clonotype was found many times. The chain has TRBV5-1 and TRBJ2-7, with D uncertain. This CDR3 contains 14 residues. V was cut by 0 bases and J by 3 bases, with 10 bases left in between. Germline V gene data show CDR1 as SGHRS and CDR2 as YFSETQ. The CDR3 loop reads CASSLDHMSYEQYF. CDR3 nucleotide sequence: TGCGCCAGCAGCTTGGACCATATGAGCTACGAGCAGTACTTC.

This clonotype was detected many times. The chain is built from TRBV7-6 and TRBJ2-1, with 10 bases lining up with TRBD2. Germline CDR1 SGHVS, CDR2 FNYEAQ. This CDR3 spans 15 amino acids. Losses at the gene ends were 4 bases for V and 9 bases for J; bases not matched to a gene: 9. The CDR3 sequence is CASSSASGSRGEQFF. The CDR3 nucleotides read TGTGCCAGCAGCTCGGCTAGCGGGAGTCGAGGTGAGCAGTTCTTC.

The sample holds many counts of this clonotype. The gene calls are TRBV7-8 and TRBJ2-5; weak D call: TRBD2 (5 bases). The CDR3 is made up of 8 amino acids. CDR1 SGHVS and CDR2 FQNEAQ come from the germline V gene. CDR3 loop: CASGTQYF. CDR3 nucleotides: TGTGCAAGCGGGACCCAGTACTTC.

This clonotype was seen repeatedly, ten times or more. The chain is built from TRBV7-2 and TRBJ1-3; weak D call: TRBD1 (6 bases). Germline assignment: CDR1 SGHTA and CDR2 FQGNSA. This CDR3 has 17 amino acids. Trimming pared 1 base from V and 0 bases from J, leaving 13 bases between. The CDR3 loop is CASSLGGQGISGNTIYF. CDR3 sequence (DNA): TGTGCCAGCAGCTTAGGTGGTCAGGGGATCTCTGGAAACACCATATATTTT. The full variable domain, in which reference TRBV7-2 and TRBJ1-3 provide the parts outside the CDR3, is GAGVSQSPSNKVTEKGKDVELRCDPISGHTALYWYRQSLGQGLEFLIYFQGNSAPDKSGLPSDRFSAERTGGSVSTLTIQRTQQEDSAVYLCASSLGGQGISGNTIYFGEGSWLTVV.

This clonotype was seen ten or more times. The chain employs TRBV5-1 and TRBJ2-1, with D possibly matching TRBD1 (5 bases). V was shortened by 8 bases and J by 0 bases, with 9 bases between the two germline ends. This CDR3 has 13 residues. Per the germline V gene, CDR1 is SGHRS and CDR2 is YFSETQ. As DNA, the CDR3 is TGCGCCAGTTCGCAGGGCTCCTACAATGAGCAGTTCTTC. It encodes CASSQGSYNEQFF.

Worth noting for this clonotype: It may be a read error: a sequence one base away is much more abundant. The rearrangement joins TRBV14 to TRBJ2-7; D gene uncertain. V lost 4 bases to trimming and J lost 0 bases, with 13 bases between them. The V gene's germline CDR1 is SGHDN and CDR2 FVKESK. CDR3 size: 15 residues. CDR3 DNA: TGTGCCAGCAGCCGCAAGGGCCCCCCCTCCTACGAGCAGTACTTC. This encodes CASSRKGPPSYEQYF.

This clonotype has a count of ten or more. The J gene is TRBJ2-3, the V gene TRBV20-1; D gene uncertain. The CDR3 spans 13 residues. V was pared by 0 bases and J by 2 bases, with 6 bases between. Germline-derived CDR1 and CDR2 are DFQATT and SNEGSKA (reference sequence). The CDR3 spells CSARDTLTDTQYF. In DNA form, the CDR3 reads TGCAGTGCTAGAGATACCCTCACAGATACGCAGTATTTT.

This clonotype was detected ten times or more. The V and J genes are TRBV27 and TRBJ2-7; D is unclear. With 3 bases removed from V and 5 bases from J, the gap between germline ends came to 11 bases. CDR1 MNHEY and CDR2 SMNVEV come from the germline V gene (reference sequence). The CDR3 is 13 residues long. The CDR3 DNA is TGTGCCAGCAGTTTGATGGTAAGGCACGAGCAGTACTTC. Translated: CASSLMVRHEQYF.

The rearrangement links TRBV29-1 to TRBJ2-1, with TRBD2 matching 10 bases. The germline CDR1 and CDR2 sequences are SQVTM and ANQGSEA. This CDR3 region has 13 residues. Trimming took 7 bases from V and 5 from J; bases not matched to a gene: 5. The CDR3, as DNA: TGCAGCGGGGGGACTAGCGAGGACAATGAGCAGTTCTTC. Translating gives CSGGTSEDNEQFF.